A single sample gave rise to the 22 T cell receptor beta chains below, sequenced in a study of T cells in Graves' hyperthyroidism and ophthalmopathy. The investigators amplified TCR beta CDR3 regions from RNA transcripts. The study used the HTBI primer set for a first-round RT-PCR of the TCR CDR3. TCRdb called the multiplex PCR reads again in MiXCR, with one record for every CDR3 protein. Of fewer than 850,000 distinct CDR3 sequences in the sample, around 16% were seen once. The sample taken for sequencing was blood. All receptors derive from a middle-aged man with Graves' hyperthyroidism.

In its sample, this clonotype was seen many times. This chain connects TRBV27 to TRBJ2-5, with D unresolved. Trimming removed 3 bases from V and 1 base from J, with 6 bases in between. Germline CDR1 is MNHEY and CDR2 is SMNVEV (reference sequence). The CDR3 sequence is 13 residues long. The CDR3 loop is CASSFGLQETQYF. The CDR3 DNA sequence: TGTGCCAGCAGTTTTGGGCTCCAAGAGACCCAGTACTTC.

The CDR3 loop is CASSSLRTGGEAFF. CDR3 in DNA: TGTGCCAGCAGCTCTCTCCGGACAGGTGGTGAAGCTTTCTTT. The chain combines TRBV14 with TRBJ1-1, with 7 bases matching TRBD1. The CDR3 spans 14 residues. The V gene end was trimmed by 5 bases and the J gene end by 7 bases; junction bases not matched to a gene: 10. Germline V gene data show CDR1 as SGHDN and CDR2 as FVKESK.

This chain connects TRBV19 to TRBJ2-2, with a tentative D call TRBD1 (6 bases). The V end was cut by 0 bases, the J end by 3 bases, with 8 bases between. The CDR3 totals 15 residues. Germline V gene sequence: CDR1 LNHDA, CDR2 SQIVND (reference sequence). Here the CDR3 DNA reads TGTGCCAGTAGTATAGACCAGGGGCACACCGGGGAGCTGTTTTTT. Its translation is CASSIDQGHTGELFF.

In this sample, this clonotype turned up many times. The chain joins TRBV7-3 to TRBJ2-2; D might be TRBD2 (6 bases). Per the germline V gene, CDR1 is SGHTA and CDR2 is FQGTGA. CDR3 length: 16 residues. Trimming took off 1 base at V and 0 bases at J, with 9 bases between the two ends. As DNA, the CDR3 is TGTGCCAGCAGCTTAATCGGGGGAGCGAACACCGGGGAGCTGTTTTTT. This sequence encodes CASSLIGGANTGELFF. The full variable domain, its missing parts supplied by reference TRBV7-3 and TRBJ2-2, is GAGVSQTPSNKVTEKGKYVELRCDPISGHTALYWYRQSLGQGPEFLIYFQGTGAADDSGLPNDRFFAVRPEGSVSTLKIQRTERGDSAVYLCASSLIGGANTGELFFGEGSRLTVL.

The sample holds many counts of this clonotype. This chain uses TRBV20-1 with TRBJ2-1; 10 bases are a match to TRBD2. V trimming: 2 bases; J trimming: 8 bases; junction bases outside the gene matches: 6. This CDR3 comprises 14 residues. Germline V lookup: CDR1 DFQATT, CDR2 SNEGSKA (reference sequence). In DNA, the CDR3 is TGCAGTGCTAGATTGGCTAGCGGGAGACATGAGCAGTTCTTC. Residues: CSARLASGRHEQFF.

This clonotype was seen ten or more times. The rearrangement uses TRBV28 and TRBJ1-1, with 7 bases lining up with TRBD1. V gave up 5 bases and J gave up 10 bases; unmatched junction bases: 13. CDR3 length: 14 residues. Germline values: CDR1 MDHEN, CDR2 SYDVKM. CDR3 residues: CASSARSIRGLAFF. Here the CDR3 DNA reads TGTGCCAGCAGTGCAAGATCGATAAGGGGGCTAGCTTTCTTT.

This clonotype was seen at least ten times. The chain recombines TRBV7-2 with TRBJ2-7, with no clear D. The CDR3 loop spans 14 amino acids. Germline V gene lookup returns CDR1 SGHTA and CDR2 FQGNSA. Trimming left V 5 bases short and J 0 bases short, with 11 bases between. The CDR3 sequence: CASSPDIISYEQYF. DNA of the CDR3: TGTGCCAGCAGCCCCGACATAATCTCCTACGAGCAGTACTTC.

The chain carries TRBV5-1 and TRBJ1-2; TRBD1 might be the D (6 bases). Looked up from germline, CDR1 is SGHRS and CDR2 is YFSETQ. Trimming removed 0 bases from V and 4 bases from J, with 16 bases in between. This CDR3 is 16 amino acids long. The CDR3 sequence: CASSLAEGGVSYGYTF. The CDR3 bases are TGCGCCAGCAGCTTGGCCGAAGGGGGGGTCTCCTATGGCTACACCTTC.

This clonotype was seen ten or more times. This chain uses TRBV11-2 with TRBJ2-2; no definite D call. The CDR3 has 14 amino acids. V lost 2 bases to trimming and J lost 0 bases, with 4 bases between them. From germline, CDR1 is SGHAT and CDR2 FQNNGV. The CDR3 nucleotides read TGTGCCAGCAGCTTACAAACGAACACCGGGGAGCTGTTTTTT. Encoded protein: CASSLQTNTGELFF.

The rearrangement uses TRBV28 and TRBJ1-1, with TRBD1 matching 7 bases. The CDR3 runs 14 residues. Trimming removed 9 bases from V and 4 bases from J; junction bases left unmatched: 11. The germline V gene encodes CDR1 MDHEN and CDR2 SYDVKM. The CDR3 loop reads CASQSLGQLTEAFF. The DNA of the CDR3 is TGTGCCAGTCAATCCTTGGGACAGCTCACTGAAGCTTTCTTT.

This clonotype was detected a few times. This chain uses TRBV30 with TRBJ1-1; D is perhaps TRBD1 (6 bases). The CDR3 sequence is 13 residues long. Looked up from germline, CDR1 is GTSNPN and CDR2 is SVGIG (reference sequence). V lost 5 bases to trimming and J lost 1 base, with 11 bases between them. DNA for the CDR3: TGTGCCTGGGCCAGGGGAGCGAACACTGAAGCTTTCTTT. Protein product: CAWARGANTEAFF.

Of note for this clonotype: At one end the junction does not follow the germline gene, possibly because of a read error. J is TRBJ1-1 and V is TRBV29-1; D remains ambiguous. The CDR3 has 13 residues. Germline assignment: CDR1 SQVTM and CDR2 ANQGSEA. CDR3 sequence: CSTPGTVNAEAFF. The CDR3 DNA sequence: TGCAGCACCCCTGGAACGGTGAACGCTGAAGCTTTCTTT.

This clonotype was seen ten or more times. The V and J genes are TRBV12-3 or TRBV12-4 and TRBJ2-1, with 9 bases identical to TRBD2. V shed 1 base, J shed 1 base, and the junction held 5 bases outside the gene matches. CDR3 length: 17 amino acids. This CDR3 reads CASSLGGGRGSYNEQFF. In nucleotides, the CDR3 is TGTGCCAGCAGTTTAGGGGGCGGGAGGGGGTCCTACAATGAGCAGTTCTTC.

This chain connects TRBV10-1 to TRBJ2-7; D is uncertain. Germline CDR1 reads WNHNN; CDR2 reads SYGVQD (reference sequence). There are 13 residues in the CDR3. Trimming removed 2 bases from V and 5 bases from J, with 10 bases in between. Written as DNA, the CDR3 is TGCGCCAGCAGTGAGGCTCTGGCCCACGAGCAGTACTTC. The encoded protein is CASSEALAHEQYF.

In this sample, this clonotype turned up many times. This chain uses TRBV6-1 with TRBJ2-1; D uncertain. The CDR3 is made up of 15 amino acids. Trimming cost V 5 bases and J 3 bases, with 14 bases left between them. Germline CDR1 reads MNHNS; CDR2 reads SASEGT. The DNA of the CDR3 is TGTGCCAGCAGTCTTACAGCATCGGTCTACAATGAGCAGTTCTTC. This codes for CASSLTASVYNEQFF.

This clonotype was observed a few times. A much larger clone is a single base away; this may be a read error. The chain recombines TRBV2 with TRBJ2-3, with D possibly being TRBD2 (6 bases). Trimming pared 8 bases from V and 5 bases from J, leaving 14 bases between. The CDR3 loop spans 13 amino acids. The germline gives CDR1 SNHLY, CDR2 FYNNEI. In DNA form, the CDR3 reads TGTGCCAGCCGGGACTCATTCATAGATACGCAGTATTTT. Its protein is CASRDSFIDTQYF.

The chain joins TRBV12-3 or TRBV12-4 to TRBJ1-1; D remains unclear. The germline V and J ends were trimmed by 7 bases and 8 bases, with 11 bases remaining between them. CDR3 length: 11 amino acids. The CDR3 DNA is TGTGCCAGCATCCACGGGCTGGAAGCTTTCTTT. This translates into CASIHGLEAFF.

In the case of this clonotype: Germline is not matched at one junction end, which may reflect a read error. This chain joins TRBV24-1 and TRBJ2-1, with a possible D match to TRBD1 (6 bases). This CDR3 comprises 13 residues. Germline CDR1 KGHDR, CDR2 SFDVKD. This CDR3 reads CATAYRADKEQFF. In DNA form, the CDR3 reads TGTGCCACCGCATACAGGGCGGACAAAGAGCAGTTCTTC.

This clonotype was seen many times. The J gene is TRBJ1-2, the V gene TRBV28; 8 nucleotides match TRBD1. The ends lost 7 bases at V and 8 bases at J; junction bases unmatched: 9. The CDR3 totals 13 residues. Germline V gene data show CDR1 as MDHEN and CDR2 as SYDVKM. CDR3 loop: CASTPTGAGGYTF. For the CDR3, the DNA is TGTGCCAGCACCCCGACAGGGGCGGGCGGCTACACCTTC.

This clonotype has at least ten counts. J is TRBJ1-1 and V is TRBV28; no firm D call. V gave up 2 bases and J gave up 1 base, with 5 bases separating them. Looked up from germline, CDR1 is MDHEN and CDR2 is SYDVKM. This CDR3 spans 13 amino acids. CDR3 DNA sequence: TGTGCCAGCAGTTTACATGAGAACACTGAAGCTTTCTTT. It yields the protein CASSLHENTEAFF.

Only a few counts were recorded for this clonotype. CDR3 amino acids: CSASSGPSANVLTF. The CDR3 bases are TGCAGTGCTAGTAGCGGTCCTTCAGCCAACGTCCTGACTTTC. The chain couples TRBV20-1 to TRBJ2-6; D is possibly TRBD2 (6 bases). The CDR3 is 14 amino acids. Germline loops: CDR1 DFQATT, CDR2 SNEGSKA (reference sequence). Trimming shortened V by 3 bases and J by 7 bases, and 13 bases separated the two germline ends.

This clonotype was counted between two and nine times. The chain links TRBV19 to TRBJ2-1; TRBD2 matches 8 bases. CDR1 LNHDA and CDR2 SQIVND come from the germline V gene (reference sequence). After removal of 6 bases from V and 2 bases from J, the junction contained 6 bases not matched to a gene. This CDR3 has 15 residues. This CDR3 reads CASRKLAATYNEQFF. Here the CDR3 DNA reads TGTGCCAGTAGAAAACTAGCGGCGACCTACAATGAGCAGTTCTTC.